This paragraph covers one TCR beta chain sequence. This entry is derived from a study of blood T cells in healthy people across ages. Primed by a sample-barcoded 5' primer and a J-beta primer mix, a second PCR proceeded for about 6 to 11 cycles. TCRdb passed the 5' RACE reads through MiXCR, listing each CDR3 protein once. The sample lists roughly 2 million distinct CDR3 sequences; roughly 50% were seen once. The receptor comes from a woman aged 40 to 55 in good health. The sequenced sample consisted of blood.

The CDR3 loop reads CASSRGPRTDTQYF. CDR3 in DNA: TGTGCCAGCAGCCGAGGCCCCCGGACAGATACGCAGTATTTT. The rearrangement links TRBV2 to TRBJ2-3; D unresolved. Germline V gene data show CDR1 as SNHLY and CDR2 as FYNNEI. Trimming cost V 6 bases and J 3 bases, with 13 bases left between them. This CDR3 comprises 14 residues.